The 14 T cell receptor beta chains listed next were all sequenced from one sample in a study of blood T cell repertoires in COVID-19. Sequenced by immunoSEQ multiplex PCR; TCRdb stores in-frame clones only, minus some. The data contain about 75,000 clones, more than 65% of them singletons. The sequenced sample was peripheral blood. All receptors come from a woman of 80 years or more with active or convalescent COVID-19.

A few counts support this clone. The chain is built from TRBV19 and TRBJ1-1; D uncertain. Trimming took off 2 bases at V and 8 bases at J, with 15 bases between the two ends. The CDR3 is made up of 14 amino acids. CDR1 and CDR2 (germline): LNHDA, SQIVND (reference sequence). The CDR3: CASSISSLQSEAFF. In DNA, the CDR3 is TGTGCCAGTAGTATAAGTTCCCTTCAGTCAGAAGCTTTCTTT.

J is TRBJ1-2 and V is TRBV30, with 9 positions matching TRBD1. CDR1 GTSNPN and CDR2 SVGIG come from the germline V gene (reference sequence). With 2 bases clipped from V and 7 bases from J, the junction kept 11 bases outside the gene matches. CDR3 length equals 15 residues. In DNA, the CDR3 is TGTGCCTGGAGTACTCAAACAGGGGGCTCCTTTGGCTACACCTTC. Residues: CAWSTQTGGSFGYTF.

The V gene is TRBV27, the J gene TRBJ1-5; no clear D. The ends were cut back, 7 bases at V and 2 bases at J, with 21 bases in the middle. The CDR3 is 17 residues long. CDR1 is MNHEY, CDR2 SMNVEV, per germline (reference sequence). CDR3 nucleotides: TGTGCCAGCACCCCTCCTCGGGAGGGATTAGGCAATCAGCCCCAGCATTTT. Amino acids: CASTPPREGLGNQPQHF.

This chain links TRBV9 with TRBJ2-3, with a tentative D call TRBD2 (5 bases). The CDR3 spans 14 residues. The V gene's germline CDR1 is SGDLS and CDR2 YYNGEE. V was trimmed by 0 bases and J by 2 bases, leaving 7 bases between them. Here the CDR3 DNA reads TGTGCCAGCAGCGTAGCTAGCACCACAGATACGCAGTATTTT. Protein product: CASSVASTTDTQYF.

The chain is built from TRBV6-2 or TRBV6-3 and TRBJ2-1, with D perhaps TRBD2 (6 bases). Germline assignment: CDR1 MNHEY and CDR2 SVGEGT. V was cut by 2 bases and J by 0 bases, with 23 bases left in between. There are 20 residues in the CDR3. The CDR3, as DNA: TGTGCCAGCAGTTACCCCCCGGGACTGTCCCTTCTGAGCTCCTACAATGAGCAGTTCTTC. Translated, it gives CASSYPPGLSLLSSYNEQFF.

The V and J genes are TRBV19 and TRBJ1-3; 7 bases map to TRBD1. V lost 8 bases, J lost 0 bases, and 7 bases stayed unmatched. The CDR3 is 15 amino acids. Germline-derived CDR1 and CDR2 are LNHDA and SQIVND (reference sequence). DNA of the CDR3: TGTGCCAGTGGGACAGAGCTCTTCTCTGGAAACACCATATATTTT. Translated, it gives CASGTELFSGNTIYF. The whole variable domain, filled in from reference TRBV19 and TRBJ1-3, reads DGGITQSPKYLFRKEGQNVTLSCEQNLNHDAMYWYRQDPGQGLRLIYYSQIVNDFQKGDIAEGYSVSREKKESFPLTVTSAQKNPTAFYLCASGTELFSGNTIYFGEGSWLTVV.

The chain links TRBV4-3 to TRBJ2-1; TRBD2 matches at 14 bases. V gave up 0 bases and J gave up 8 bases; unmatched junction bases: 12. The CDR3 runs 19 residues. The V gene's germline CDR1 is LGHNA and CDR2 YSLEER. The CDR3 sequence is CASSQEGTSGRVYGHEQFF. The CDR3, as DNA: TGCGCCAGCAGCCAAGAAGGGACTAGCGGGAGAGTTTACGGTCATGAGCAGTTCTTC.

This chain joins TRBV14 and TRBJ1-1; 7 nucleotides match TRBD1. The CDR3 runs to 15 residues. Germline values: CDR1 SGHDN, CDR2 FVKESK. V shed 4 bases and J 5 bases; nucleotides not matched to a gene: 10. For the CDR3, the DNA is TGTGCCAGCAGCCCACACAGGGGAGTTAGGACTGAAGCTTTCTTT. Protein product: CASSPHRGVRTEAFF.

This clone was seen only a few times. The gene calls are TRBV5-1 and TRBJ2-1; D perhaps matches TRBD2 (6 bases). The CDR3 is made up of 15 amino acids. The germline V and J ends were trimmed by 0 bases and 6 bases, with 13 bases remaining between them. The germline CDR1 and CDR2 sequences are SGHRS and YFSETQ. As DNA, the CDR3 is TGCGCCAGCAGCTTGGAACCTAGCGCGGCCAATGAGCAGTTCTTC. This translates into CASSLEPSAANEQFF.

The chain has TRBV5-1 and TRBJ2-5, with D possibly TRBD1 on 6 matching bases. V lost 0 bases and J lost 1, with 16 bases in between. Germline V lookup: CDR1 SGHRS, CDR2 YFSETQ. The CDR3 loop spans 17 amino acids. The CDR3 spells CASSLGIVSGVQETQYF. CDR3 in DNA: TGCGCCAGCAGCTTGGGTATAGTGTCAGGGGTCCAAGAGACCCAGTACTTC.

The sample holds a few counts of this clone. The CDR3 protein is CASSFPRNTEAFF. In DNA form, the CDR3 reads TGTGCCAGCAGTTTTCCCAGGAACACTGAAGCTTTCTTT. The rearrangement uses TRBV12-3 or TRBV12-4 and TRBJ1-1, with D unclear. The V end lost 3 bases, the J end lost 1 base, and 6 bases lay between the germline ends. The CDR3 contains 13 residues.

The chain has TRBV7-8 and TRBJ1-2; 10 bases fit TRBD1. CDR1 and CDR2 (germline): SGHVS, FQNEAQ. CDR3 length: 14 amino acids. The V gene end was trimmed by 5 bases and the J gene end by 4 bases; junction bases not matched to a gene: 4. CDR3 coding DNA: TGTGCCAGCAGCCCGCGGACAGGGGGCTATGGCTACACCTTC. This gives the protein CASSPRTGGYGYTF. Full variable domain (outside the CDR3, taken from reference TRBV7-8 and TRBJ1-2): GAGVSQSPRYKVAKRGQDVALRCDPISGHVSLFWYQQALGQGPEFLTYFQNEAQLDKSGLPSDRFFAERPEGSVSTLKIQRTQQEDSAVYLCASSPRTGGYGYTFGSGTRLTVV.

The gene calls are TRBV7-2 and TRBJ1-1; the D gene is possibly TRBD1 (5 bases). The CDR3 spans 15 residues. Germline assignment: CDR1 SGHTA and CDR2 FQGNSA. Trimming pared 1 base from V and 6 bases from J, leaving 15 bases between. CDR3 amino acids: CASSLGVGKGAEAFF. DNA for the CDR3: TGTGCCAGCAGCTTAGGCGTGGGGAAAGGGGCTGAAGCTTTCTTT.

This clone occurred a few times. The V call is TRBV7-9, the J call TRBJ2-7; 11 bases match TRBD2. With 2 bases clipped from V and 1 base from J, the junction kept 1 base outside the gene matches. CDR1 is SEHNR, CDR2 FQNEAQ, per germline (reference sequence). The CDR3 totals 15 residues. The CDR3 DNA reads TGTGCCAGCAGCTTACGGACTAGCGGGTCCTACGAGCAGTACTTC. This gives the protein CASSLRTSGSYEQYF. Supplemented by reference TRBV7-9 and TRBJ2-7, the full variable domain reads DTGVSQNPRHKITKRGQNVTFRCDPISEHNRLYWYRQTLGQGPEFLTYFQNEAQLEKSRLLSDRFSAERPKGSFSTLEIQRTEQGDSAMYLCASSLRTSGSYEQYFGPGTRLTVT.